These T cell receptor beta chains were read from a single sample in a study of monozygotic twins with inflammatory bowel disease. TCRdb re-called the 5' RACE reads, yielding one record per CDR3 amino acid sequence without DNA. In all, the sample yields some 170,000 distinct CDR3 sequences. Sequencing was performed on blood. The receptors stem from a human donor with ulcerative colitis or Crohn's disease, or a healthy co-twin of an affected twin (not recorded which). Each CDR3 is given with its conserved first and last residue.

j_call | cdr3_length | v_call | cdr3_aa
TRBJ2-1 | 13 | TRBV9 | CASSVEIYNEQFF
TRBJ2-1 | 15 | TRBV20-1 | CSAKVGSGSGDEQFF
TRBJ1-1 | 13 | TRBV12-3/TRBV12-4 | CASSPPENTEAFF
TRBJ2-7 | 15 | TRBV3-1 | CASSHSWDSPYEQYF
TRBJ2-2 | 15 | TRBV28 | CASRPTGKNTGELFF
TRBJ2-1 | 15 | TRBV3-1 | CASQGTGDSYNEQFF
TRBJ1-6 | 15 | TRBV20-1 | CSARADRGYNSPLHF
TRBJ2-6 | 15 | TRBV19 | CASSTQMVKANVLTF
TRBJ2-7 | 13 | TRBV12-3/TRBV12-4 | CASSLAQYFEQYF
TRBJ2-4 | 14 | TRBV20-1 | CSGGKVGGKNIQYF
TRBJ2-7 | 14 | TRBV30 | CAWNLGQISYEQYF
TRBJ2-3 | 13 | TRBV6-1 | CAISEESRDTQYF
TRBJ2-7 | 13 | TRBV13 | CASSPGGRYEQYF
TRBJ1-1 | 14 | TRBV5-1 | CASSPDGGGTEAFF
TRBJ1-6 | 15 | TRBV5-5 | CASSPGQVGNSPLHF
TRBJ1-1 | 14 | TRBV15 | CATSRDKLADEAFF
TRBJ2-7 | 14 | TRBV14 | CASSQYRGTYEQYF
TRBJ2-4 | 14 | TRBV20-1 | CSARDPLYKNIQYF
TRBJ2-5 | 13 | TRBV15 | CATSRDRVETQYF
TRBJ2-3 | 17 | TRBV7-3 | CASSLTGGGSGTDTQYF
TRBJ2-1 | 15 | TRBV4-3 | CASSQDLSTYNEQFF
TRBJ1-6 | 13 | TRBV12-3/TRBV12-4 | CASTPGHISPLHF
TRBJ1-5 | 16 | TRBV7-2 | CASSPRRQGSNQPQHF
TRBJ2-7 | 16 | TRBV5-1 | CASSLAAGGTTYEQYF
TRBJ2-7 | 13 | TRBV27 | CASSSPASYEQYF
TRBJ2-3 | 15 | TRBV12-5 | CASGAGLAGSDTQYF
TRBJ2-4 | 16 | TRBV3-1 | CASSQERVSGRNMQYF
TRBJ2-7 | 13 | TRBV28 | CASSWGTSHEQYF
TRBJ2-4 | 16 | TRBV27 | CASSLRSPGAGNMQYF
TRBJ2-3 | 15 | TRBV5-1 | CTSSLGGGRADTQYF
TRBJ2-2 | 17 | TRBV11-1 | CASSLDSGTPHTGELFF
TRBJ2-2 | 13 | TRBV5-6 | CASSFPAGGELFF
TRBJ1-5 | 14 | TRBV6-2/TRBV6-3 | CASSYSTGNQPQHF
TRBJ1-1 | 12 | TRBV7-2 | CASAPPFMEAFF
TRBJ2-7 | 15 | TRBV15 | CATSRDFPSPYEQYF
TRBJ1-2 | 12 | TRBV30 | CAWSAFRYGYTF
TRBJ1-5 | 16 | TRBV7-2 | CASSFREGRGNQPQHF
TRBJ2-5 | 15 | TRBV5-1 | CASSPIGLGQETQYF
TRBJ2-1 | 16 | TRBV6-4 | CASSDSWGLADNEQFF
TRBJ2-7 | 15 | TRBV29-1 | CSVEWSGQGTYEQYF
TRBJ2-7 | 15 | TRBV14 | CASSQDSGKGYEQYF
TRBJ2-1 | 12 | TRBV7-9 | CASSPARGEQFF
TRBJ1-2 | 15 | TRBV19 | CASSTPAGSGYGYTF
TRBJ2-7 | 14 | TRBV5-1 | CASSQTGELGEQYF
TRBJ1-1 | 13 | TRBV2 | CASSEEGGTEAFF
TRBJ2-2 | 16 | TRBV25-1 | CASSGGGGVNTGELFF
TRBJ1-2 | 17 | TRBV7-9 | CASSQTDRRPSNYGYTF
TRBJ1-2 | 15 | TRBV5-1 | CASSSGDRTNYGYTF
TRBJ2-2 | 15 | TRBV4-3 | CASSQDTRVGGELFF
TRBJ1-6 | 16 | TRBV4-2 | CASSQVGQGPLGTLHF
TRBJ2-7 | 15 | TRBV3-1 | CASSHPGQGIREQYF
TRBJ2-1 | 17 | TRBV28 | CASRLRPSRLSYNEQFF
TRBJ2-3 | 18 | TRBV19 | CASSIDLLPGLLTDTQYF
TRBJ1-2 | 17 | TRBV6-5 | CASSYSLDREANYGYTF
TRBJ2-7 | 16 | TRBV10-3 | CAISGRTSGAAYEQYF
TRBJ2-2 | 16 | TRBV9 | CASSVGAGQATGELFF
TRBJ2-5 | 16 | TRBV25-1 | CASSLSGTSTQETQYF
TRBJ2-5 | 11 | TRBV6-6 | CASSYSLVQYF
TRBJ1-6 | 14 | TRBV18 | CASSPRDLAVPLHF
TRBJ2-3 | 15 | TRBV19 | CASKSGRGRSDTQYF